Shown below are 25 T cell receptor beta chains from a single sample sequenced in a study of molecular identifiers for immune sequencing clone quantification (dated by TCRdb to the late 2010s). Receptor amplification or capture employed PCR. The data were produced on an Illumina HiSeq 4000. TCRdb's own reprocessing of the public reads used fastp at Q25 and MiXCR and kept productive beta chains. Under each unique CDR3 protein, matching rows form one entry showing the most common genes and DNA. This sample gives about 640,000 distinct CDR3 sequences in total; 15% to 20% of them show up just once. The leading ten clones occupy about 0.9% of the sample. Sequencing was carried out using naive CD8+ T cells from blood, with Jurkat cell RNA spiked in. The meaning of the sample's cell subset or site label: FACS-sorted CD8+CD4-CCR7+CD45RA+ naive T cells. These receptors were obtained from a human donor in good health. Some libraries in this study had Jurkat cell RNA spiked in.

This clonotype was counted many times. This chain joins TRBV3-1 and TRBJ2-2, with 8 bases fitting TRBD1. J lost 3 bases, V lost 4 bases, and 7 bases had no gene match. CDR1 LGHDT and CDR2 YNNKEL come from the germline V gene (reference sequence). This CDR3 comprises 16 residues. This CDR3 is CASSPRGDRYTGELFF. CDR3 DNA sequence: TGTGCCAGCAGCCCTAGAGGGGACAGGTACACCGGGGAGCTGTTTTTT. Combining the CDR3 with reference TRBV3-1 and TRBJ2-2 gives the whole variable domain DTAVSQTPKYLVTQMGNDKSIKCEQNLGHDTMYWYKQDSKKFLKIMFSYNNKELIINETVPNRFSPKSPDKAHLNLHINSLELGDSAVYFCASSPRGDRYTGELFFGEGSRLTVL.

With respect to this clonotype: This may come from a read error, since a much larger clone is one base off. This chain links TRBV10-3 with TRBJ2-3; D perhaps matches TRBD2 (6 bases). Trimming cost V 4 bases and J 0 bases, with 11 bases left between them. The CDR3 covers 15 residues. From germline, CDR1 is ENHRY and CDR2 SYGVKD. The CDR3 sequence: CAISGASASTDTQYF. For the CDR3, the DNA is TGTGCCATCAGTGGAGCTAGCGCGAGCACAGATACGCAGTATTTT.

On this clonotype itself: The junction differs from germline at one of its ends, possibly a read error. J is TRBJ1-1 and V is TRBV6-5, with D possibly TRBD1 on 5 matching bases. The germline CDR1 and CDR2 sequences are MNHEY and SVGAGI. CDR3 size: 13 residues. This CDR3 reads CTSSYPGGAEAFF. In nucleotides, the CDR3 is TGTACCAGCAGTTACCCGGGGGGGGCTGAAGCTTTCTTT.

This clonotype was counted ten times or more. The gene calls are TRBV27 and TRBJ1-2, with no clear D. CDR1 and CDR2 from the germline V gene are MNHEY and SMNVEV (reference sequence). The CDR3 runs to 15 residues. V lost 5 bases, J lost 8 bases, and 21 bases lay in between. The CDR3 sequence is CASSLRPMLPKGYTF. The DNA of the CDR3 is TGTGCCAGCAGTCTCCGCCCGATGCTACCGAAAGGCTACACCTTC.

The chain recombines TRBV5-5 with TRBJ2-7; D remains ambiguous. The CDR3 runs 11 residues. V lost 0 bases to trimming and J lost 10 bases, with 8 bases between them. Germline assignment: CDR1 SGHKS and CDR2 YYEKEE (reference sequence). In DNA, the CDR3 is TGTGCCAGCAGCTTGGTTACAGATCAGTACTTC. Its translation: CASSLVTDQYF.

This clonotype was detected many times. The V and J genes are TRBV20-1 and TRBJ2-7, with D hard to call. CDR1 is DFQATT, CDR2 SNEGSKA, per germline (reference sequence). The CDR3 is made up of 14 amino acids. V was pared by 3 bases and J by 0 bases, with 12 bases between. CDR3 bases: TGCAGTGCTAGCCCCCAAACCGACTCCTACGAGCAGTACTTC. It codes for CSASPQTDSYEQYF.

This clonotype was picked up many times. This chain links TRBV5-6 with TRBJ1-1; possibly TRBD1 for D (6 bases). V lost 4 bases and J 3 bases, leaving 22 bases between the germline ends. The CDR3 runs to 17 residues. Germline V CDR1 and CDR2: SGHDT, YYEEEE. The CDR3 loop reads CASSPPGQRGKYTEAFF. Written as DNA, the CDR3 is TGTGCCAGCAGCCCGCCCGGACAGAGGGGGAAGTACACTGAAGCTTTCTTT.

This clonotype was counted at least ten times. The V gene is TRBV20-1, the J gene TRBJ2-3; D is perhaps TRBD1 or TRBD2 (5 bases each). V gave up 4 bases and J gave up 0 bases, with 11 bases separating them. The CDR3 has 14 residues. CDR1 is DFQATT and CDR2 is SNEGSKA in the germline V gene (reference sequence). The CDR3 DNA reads TGCAGTGCTAACCGGGACCCCAGCACAGATACGCAGTATTTT. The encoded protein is CSANRDPSTDTQYF.

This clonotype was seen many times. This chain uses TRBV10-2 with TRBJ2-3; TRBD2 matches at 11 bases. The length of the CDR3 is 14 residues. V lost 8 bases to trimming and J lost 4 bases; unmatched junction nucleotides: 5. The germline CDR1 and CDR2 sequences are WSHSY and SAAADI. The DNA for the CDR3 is TGCGCCAGCGGTGCTAGCGGGGGGTCAGATACGCAGTATTTT. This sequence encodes CASGASGGSDTQYF.

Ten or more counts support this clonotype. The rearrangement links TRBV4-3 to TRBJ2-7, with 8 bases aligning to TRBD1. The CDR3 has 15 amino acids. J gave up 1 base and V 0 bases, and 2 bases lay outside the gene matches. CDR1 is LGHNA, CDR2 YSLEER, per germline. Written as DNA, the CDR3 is TGCGCCAGCAGCCAAGATTGGGACAGGTCCTACGAGCAGTACTTC. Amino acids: CASSQDWDRSYEQYF.

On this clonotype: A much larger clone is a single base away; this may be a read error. The CDR3 here is CAISDILDSSYGQYF. The CDR3 DNA reads TGTGCCATCAGTGATATCCTGGACAGTTCCTACGGGCAGTACTTC. V usage is TRBV10-3 and J usage is TRBJ2-7, with D tentatively TRBD1 (6 bases). The CDR3 is made up of 15 amino acids. The germline gives CDR1 ENHRY, CDR2 SYGVKD.

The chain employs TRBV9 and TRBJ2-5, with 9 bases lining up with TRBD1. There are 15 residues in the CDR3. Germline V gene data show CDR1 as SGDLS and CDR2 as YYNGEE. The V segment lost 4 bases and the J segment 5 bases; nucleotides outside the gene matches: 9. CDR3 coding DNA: TGTGCCAGCAGCCAACGGACAGGGGTGGATGAGACCCAGTACTTC. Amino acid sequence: CASSQRTGVDETQYF.

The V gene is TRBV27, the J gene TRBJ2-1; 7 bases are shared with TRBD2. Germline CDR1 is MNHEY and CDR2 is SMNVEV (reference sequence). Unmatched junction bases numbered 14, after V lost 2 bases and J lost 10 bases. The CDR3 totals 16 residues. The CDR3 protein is CASSLIFGRSEKEQFF. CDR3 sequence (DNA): TGTGCCAGCAGTTTAATATTCGGGAGGTCGGAAAAGGAGCAGTTCTTC.

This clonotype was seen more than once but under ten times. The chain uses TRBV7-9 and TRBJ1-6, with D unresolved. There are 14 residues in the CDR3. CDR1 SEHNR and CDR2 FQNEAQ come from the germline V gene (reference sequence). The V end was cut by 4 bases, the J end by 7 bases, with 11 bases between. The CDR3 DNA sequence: TGTGCCAGCAGCTCTCCTCGGCCCAATTCACCCCTCCACTTT. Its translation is CASSSPRPNSPLHF. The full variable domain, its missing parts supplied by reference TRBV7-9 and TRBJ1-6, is DTGVSQNPRHKITKRGQNVTFRCDPISEHNRLYWYRQTLGQGPEFLTYFQNEAQLEKSRLLSDRFSAERPKGSFSTLEIQRTEQGDSAMYLCASSSPRPNSPLHFGNGTRLTVT.

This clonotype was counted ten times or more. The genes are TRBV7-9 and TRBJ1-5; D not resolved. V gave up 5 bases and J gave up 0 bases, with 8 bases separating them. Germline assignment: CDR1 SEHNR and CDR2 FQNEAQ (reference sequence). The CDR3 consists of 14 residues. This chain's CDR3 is CASSAQYSNQPQHF. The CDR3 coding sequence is TGTGCCAGCAGCGCGCAGTATAGCAATCAGCCCCAGCATTTT.

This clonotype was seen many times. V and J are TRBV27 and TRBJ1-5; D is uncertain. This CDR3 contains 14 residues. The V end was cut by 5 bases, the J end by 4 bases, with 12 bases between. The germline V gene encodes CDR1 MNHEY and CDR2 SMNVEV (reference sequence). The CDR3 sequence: CASSSRGLNQPQHF. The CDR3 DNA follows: TGTGCCAGCAGTAGCCGGGGTCTAAATCAGCCCCAGCATTTT.

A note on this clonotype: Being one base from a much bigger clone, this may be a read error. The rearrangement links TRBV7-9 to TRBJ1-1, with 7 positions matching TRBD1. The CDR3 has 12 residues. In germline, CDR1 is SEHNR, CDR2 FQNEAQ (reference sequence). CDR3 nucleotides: TGTGCCAGCAGCTTGGGGACAGCTGAAGCTTCCTTT. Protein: CASSLGTAEASF.

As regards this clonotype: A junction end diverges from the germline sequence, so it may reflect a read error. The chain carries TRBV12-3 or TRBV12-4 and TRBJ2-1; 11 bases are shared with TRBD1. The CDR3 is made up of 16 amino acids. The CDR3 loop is CASSTWTGGSYSEQFF. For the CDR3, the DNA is TGTGCCAGCAGTACCTGGACAGGGGGCTCCTACAGTGAGCAGTTCTTC.

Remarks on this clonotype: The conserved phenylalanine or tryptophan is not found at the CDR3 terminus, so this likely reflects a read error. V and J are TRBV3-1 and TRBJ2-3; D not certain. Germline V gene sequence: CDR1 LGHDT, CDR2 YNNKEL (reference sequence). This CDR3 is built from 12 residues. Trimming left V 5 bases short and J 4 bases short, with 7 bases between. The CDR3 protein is CASSFVSDTQYL. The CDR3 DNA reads TGTGCCAGCAGCTTTGTCTCAGATACGCAGTATCTT.

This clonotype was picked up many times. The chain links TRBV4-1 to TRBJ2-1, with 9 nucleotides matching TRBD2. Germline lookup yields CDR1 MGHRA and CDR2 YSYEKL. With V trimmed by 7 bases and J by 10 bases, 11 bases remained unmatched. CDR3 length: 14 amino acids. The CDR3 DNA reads TGCGCCAGCAACCGGGCTAGCGGGGCCACGGAGCAGTTCTTC. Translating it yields CASNRASGATEQFF.

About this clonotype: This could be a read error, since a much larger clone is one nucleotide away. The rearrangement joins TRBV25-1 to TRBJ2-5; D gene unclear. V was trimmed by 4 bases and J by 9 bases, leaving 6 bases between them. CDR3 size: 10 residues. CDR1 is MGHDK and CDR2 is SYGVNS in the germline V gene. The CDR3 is CASSARAQYF. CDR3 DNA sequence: TGTGCCAGCAGTGCTAGGGCCCAGTACTTC.

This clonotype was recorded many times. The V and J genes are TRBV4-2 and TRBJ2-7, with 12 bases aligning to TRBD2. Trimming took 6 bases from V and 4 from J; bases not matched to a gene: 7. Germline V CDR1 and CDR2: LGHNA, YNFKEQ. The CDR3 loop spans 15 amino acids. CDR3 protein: CASSPTGTSGYEQYF. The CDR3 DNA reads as TGTGCCAGCAGTCCAACAGGGACTAGCGGGTACGAGCAGTACTTC.

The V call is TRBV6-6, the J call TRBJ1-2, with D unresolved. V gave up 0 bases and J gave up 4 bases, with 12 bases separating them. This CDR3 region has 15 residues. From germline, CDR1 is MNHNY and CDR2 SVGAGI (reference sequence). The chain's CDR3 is CASSYSRVTTYGYTF. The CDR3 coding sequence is TGTGCCAGCAGTTACTCAAGGGTAACGACCTATGGCTACACCTTC.

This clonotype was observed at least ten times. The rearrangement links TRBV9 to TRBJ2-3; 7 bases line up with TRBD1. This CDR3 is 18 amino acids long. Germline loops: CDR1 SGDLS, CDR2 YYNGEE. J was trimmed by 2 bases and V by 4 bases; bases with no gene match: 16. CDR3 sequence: CASSRTHSNRGFTDTQYF. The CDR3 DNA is TGTGCCAGCAGCCGAACCCATTCTAACAGGGGATTCACAGATACGCAGTATTTT.

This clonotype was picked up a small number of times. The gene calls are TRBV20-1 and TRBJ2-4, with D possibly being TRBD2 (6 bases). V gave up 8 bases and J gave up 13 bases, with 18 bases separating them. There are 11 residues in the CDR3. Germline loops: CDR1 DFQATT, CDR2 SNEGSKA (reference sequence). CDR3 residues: CSTNLGTQQYF. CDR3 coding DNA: TGCAGTACAAACCTCGGGACTCAACAGTACTTC.